Each of the 18 T cell receptor beta chains below was sequenced from the same sample in a study of cytomegalovirus exposure and HLA in healthy donors. Researchers ran the PCR with 60 Vbeta and 13 Jbeta primers. Some clones are missing from TCRdb's copy, which holds only in-frame ones; the method was immunoSEQ multiplex PCR. There are over 130,000 clones in the sample; approximately 79% occur only once, and 6.3% lies in the top ten. Sequencing was performed on PBMCs. These receptors all come from a man aged 45 to 65 in good health and CMV-seropositive.

This sequence joins TRBV27 and TRBJ1-5; TRBD1 agrees at 8 bases. The germline gives CDR1 MNHEY, CDR2 SMNVEV (reference sequence). CDR3 length: 17 residues. J was trimmed by 0 bases and V by 5 bases; bases with no gene match: 9. The CDR3 coding sequence is TGTGCCAGCAGTCGGCCAGGGGGCGGAAATAGCAATCAGCCCCAGCATTTT. Protein product: CASSRPGGGNSNQPQHF.

The J gene is TRBJ2-2, the V gene TRBV30; 11 bases are a match to TRBD1. The CDR3 covers 14 residues. The V segment lost 3 bases and the J segment 6 bases; nucleotides outside the gene matches: 3. Germline values: CDR1 GTSNPN, CDR2 SVGIG (reference sequence). The CDR3 nucleotides are TGTGCCTGGAGCGGACAGGGGGCCCCCGGGGAGCTGTTTTTT. It codes for CAWSGQGAPGELFF.

There are many counts of this clone. The chain recombines TRBV10-3 with TRBJ2-7, with 9 bases lining up with TRBD1. V trimming: 2 bases; J trimming: 2 bases; junction bases outside the gene matches: 10. The CDR3 spans 17 residues. Germline V lookup: CDR1 ENHRY, CDR2 SYGVKD. The CDR3 loop reads CAISEGRDRALPYEQYF. Here the CDR3 DNA reads TGTGCCATCAGTGAGGGGCGGGACAGGGCCCTGCCCTACGAGCAGTACTTC.

The chain recombines TRBV7-2 with TRBJ2-1; D is unresolved. CDR1 is SGHTA, CDR2 FQGNSA, per germline. This CDR3 region has 13 residues. V was clipped by 0 bases and J by 5 bases, with 5 bases between them. The CDR3 DNA reads TGTGCCAGCAGCTTAGCTCCAGACAATGAGCAGTTCTTC. It is translated as CASSLAPDNEQFF.

This chain joins TRBV5-4 and TRBJ2-7; no reliable D call. The germline CDR1 and CDR2 sequences are SGHNT and YYREEE (reference sequence). Trimming took 0 bases from V and 8 from J, leaving 12 bases between them. This CDR3 is 13 amino acids long. The CDR3 loop reads CASSLAALRKQYF. The CDR3 bases are TGTGCCAGCAGCTTGGCCGCGCTAAGAAAGCAGTACTTC.

V is TRBV6-6 and J is TRBJ2-1; D possibly corresponds to TRBD2 (6 bases). The CDR3 spans 13 residues. Deletions cut 7 bases from V and 4 bases from J, with 11 bases between. CDR1 and CDR2 (germline): MNHNY, SVGAGI (reference sequence). CDR3 loop: CASKEGGYNEQFF. DNA of the CDR3: TGTGCCAGCAAGGAGGGCGGGTACAATGAGCAGTTCTTC.

V gene TRBV5-1 combines with J gene TRBJ2-1; 14 bases map to TRBD2. In germline, CDR1 is SGHRS, CDR2 YFSETQ. The CDR3 contains 18 residues. V trimming: 2 bases; J trimming: 7 bases; junction bases outside the gene matches: 11. The CDR3 DNA sequence: TGCGCCAGCAGCTTAGGCGGGACTAGCGGGAGCTCGTTGAATGAGCAGTTCTTC. Its protein product is CASSLGGTSGSSLNEQFF.

The chain has TRBV10-2 and TRBJ2-2, with D uncertain. The length of the CDR3 is 16 residues. The V end was cut by 3 bases, the J end by 0 bases, with 11 bases between. Germline V CDR1 and CDR2: WSHSY, SAAADI. CDR3 sequence reads: CASSDFSSANTGELFF. CDR3 bases: TGCGCCAGCAGTGATTTCTCTAGTGCGAACACCGGGGAGCTGTTTTTT.

A few counts support this clone. The chain combines TRBV6-4 with TRBJ2-1; possibly TRBD2 for D (6 bases). This CDR3 has 15 amino acids. Trimming removed 0 bases at V and 0 bases at J, with 6 bases between. Germline assignment: CDR1 MRHNA and CDR2 SNTAGT. The CDR3 spells CASSDSAGSYNEQFF. The CDR3 DNA reads as TGTGCCAGCAGTGACTCAGCGGGCTCCTACAATGAGCAGTTCTTC.

The chain combines TRBV11-2 with TRBJ1-1; the match to TRBD1 covers 9 bases. V lost 5 bases and J lost 5; bases outside the gene matches: 9. This CDR3 is 15 amino acids long. In germline, CDR1 is SGHAT, CDR2 FQNNGV. DNA of the CDR3: TGTGCCAGCAGCACGGAACAGGGGGCACATACTGAAGCTTTCTTT. It encodes CASSTEQGAHTEAFF. The variable domain in full, completed from reference TRBV11-2 and TRBJ1-1, reads EAGVAQSPRYKIIEKRQSVAFWCNPISGHATLYWYQQILGQGPKLLIQFQNNGVVDDSQLPKDRFSAERLKGVDSTLKIQPAKLEDSAVYLCASSTEQGAHTEAFFGQGTRLTVV.

The V and J genes are TRBV7-2 and TRBJ2-7; TRBD2 matches 10 bases. Germline CDR1 and CDR2: SGHTA and FQGNSA. CDR3 length: 15 residues. V lost 0 bases to trimming and J lost 5 bases; unmatched junction nucleotides: 4. The CDR3 spells CASSLAVAGGHEQYF. The CDR3 DNA reads as TGTGCCAGCAGCTTAGCTGTAGCGGGAGGCCACGAGCAGTACTTC. Full variable domain (rest looked up from reference TRBV7-2 and TRBJ2-7): GAGVSQSPSNKVTEKGKDVELRCDPISGHTALYWYRQSLGQGLEFLIYFQGNSAPDKSGLPSDRFSAERTGGSVSTLTIQRTQQEDSAVYLCASSLAVAGGHEQYFGPGTRLTVT.

This clone was seen a handful of times. The chain joins TRBV11-2 to TRBJ2-7; a weak D match, TRBD2 (5 bases). The CDR3 loop spans 14 amino acids. V was cut by 0 bases and J by 2 bases, with 8 bases left in between. CDR1 is SGHAT, CDR2 FQNNGV, per germline. The CDR3 sequence: CASSLERAAYEQYF. As DNA, the CDR3 is TGTGCCAGCAGCTTAGAGAGGGCAGCCTACGAGCAGTACTTC.

The genes are TRBV9 and TRBJ2-3; possibly TRBD2 for D (6 bases). Germline CDR1 reads SGDLS; CDR2 reads YYNGEE. Trimming pared 4 bases from V and 2 bases from J, leaving 14 bases between. This CDR3 is 15 amino acids long. CDR3 nucleotide sequence: TGTGCCAGCAGCCTAGGGAGGAGGGCCACAGATACGCAGTATTTT. This encodes CASSLGRRATDTQYF.

The V call is TRBV11-3, the J call TRBJ2-3; TRBD2 matches 13 bases. The CDR3 spans 16 residues. Per germline, CDR1 SGHNT and CDR2 YENEEA. The V segment lost 4 bases and the J segment 6 bases; nucleotides outside the gene matches: 7. In DNA form, the CDR3 reads TGTGCCAGCAGCTCCGGGACTAGCGGGGTCAGGGATACGCAGTATTTT. Translating gives CASSSGTSGVRDTQYF.

Turning to this clone: The sample carries other DNA sequences with the same CDR3. The rearrangement links TRBV6-1 to TRBJ2-5; D may be TRBD1 (7 bases). The CDR3 is 15 amino acids. V was shortened by 5 bases and J by 5 bases, with 18 bases between the two germline ends. Germline V gene sequence: CDR1 MNHNS, CDR2 SASEGT. CDR3 bases: TGTGCCAGCAGTATTCGACAGGGACTCTTGGAGACCCAGTACTTC. It is translated as CASSIRQGLLETQYF.

A few counts support this clone. The chain is built from TRBV10-3 and TRBJ1-1; unclear D gene. Germline CDR1 and CDR2: ENHRY and SYGVKD. V lost 0 bases and J lost 11, with 13 bases in between. The CDR3 length is 13 residues. CDR3 nucleotide sequence: TGTGCCATCAGTGAGTCGGGGAGGACTGGGGCTTTCTTT. Protein: CAISESGRTGAFF.

This chain uses TRBV29-1 with TRBJ2-5, with 12 bases matching TRBD2. With 1 base clipped from V and 11 bases from J, the junction kept 11 bases outside the gene matches. Germline V CDR1 and CDR2: SQVTM, ANQGSEA. This CDR3 region has 15 residues. CDR3 sequence reads: CSVEGLAGASYVQYF. CDR3 nucleotides: TGCAGCGTTGAAGGACTAGCGGGAGCCTCCTACGTGCAGTACTTC.

This chain links TRBV19 with TRBJ2-5; 7 nucleotides match TRBD1. Germline V lookup: CDR1 LNHDA, CDR2 SQIVND (reference sequence). The CDR3 covers 16 residues. V shed 2 bases, J shed 1 base, and the junction held 7 bases outside the gene matches. DNA for the CDR3: TGTGCCAGTAGTATACCCGCAGGGGGAGTCCAAGAGACCCAGTACTTC. It yields the protein CASSIPAGGVQETQYF.